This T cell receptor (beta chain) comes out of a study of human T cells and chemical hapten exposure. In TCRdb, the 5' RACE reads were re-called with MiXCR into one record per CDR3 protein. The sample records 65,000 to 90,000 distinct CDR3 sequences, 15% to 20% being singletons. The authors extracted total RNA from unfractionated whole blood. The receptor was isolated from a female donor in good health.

As DNA, the CDR3 is TGTGCCAGCAGCCAGCCCCGAACTAGCGGAGCGAACACCGGGGAGCTGTTTTTT. Translating gives CASSQPRTSGANTGELFF. V and J are TRBV4-2 and TRBJ2-2; 8 bases agree with TRBD2. The CDR3 totals 18 residues. V lost 3 bases to trimming and J lost 0 bases; unmatched junction nucleotides: 9. CDR1 is LGHNA and CDR2 is YNFKEQ in the germline V gene.